This T cell receptor beta chain emerged from a study of T cells after yellow fever vaccination. Deletions cut 0 bases from V and 4 bases from J, with 10 bases between. Germline CDR1 DFQATT, CDR2 SNEGSKA (reference sequence). The CDR3 runs to 14 residues. At least ten counts were recorded for this clonotype. Its antigen is currently unknown. It was through 5'RACE template switching that TCR cDNA was made, with a universal primer site and UMIs added. Using its own MiXCR run on the 5' RACE reads, TCRdb lists one record per CDR3 protein. The table lists 500,000 to 650,000 distinct CDR3 sequences, around an eighth of them singletons. Study outcomes and limitations: Secondary responses were weaker yet peaked faster, day 5 versus 15. Detected again after the booster were most primary-vaccination clones, at 96% CD4 and 88% CD8. Clonotypes found in both CD4 and CD8 compartments made up a small share.

The origin of this receptor is a man aged 30 to 45 who received the YFV17D yellow fever vaccine. This chain joins TRBV20-1 and TRBJ2-1; D is undetermined. Specimen: PBMCs, collected on the day of the yellow fever booster vaccination. The CDR3 spells CSARDRVAYNEQFF. In DNA, the CDR3 is TGCAGTGCTAGAGATAGAGTAGCATACAATGAGCAGTTCTTC.